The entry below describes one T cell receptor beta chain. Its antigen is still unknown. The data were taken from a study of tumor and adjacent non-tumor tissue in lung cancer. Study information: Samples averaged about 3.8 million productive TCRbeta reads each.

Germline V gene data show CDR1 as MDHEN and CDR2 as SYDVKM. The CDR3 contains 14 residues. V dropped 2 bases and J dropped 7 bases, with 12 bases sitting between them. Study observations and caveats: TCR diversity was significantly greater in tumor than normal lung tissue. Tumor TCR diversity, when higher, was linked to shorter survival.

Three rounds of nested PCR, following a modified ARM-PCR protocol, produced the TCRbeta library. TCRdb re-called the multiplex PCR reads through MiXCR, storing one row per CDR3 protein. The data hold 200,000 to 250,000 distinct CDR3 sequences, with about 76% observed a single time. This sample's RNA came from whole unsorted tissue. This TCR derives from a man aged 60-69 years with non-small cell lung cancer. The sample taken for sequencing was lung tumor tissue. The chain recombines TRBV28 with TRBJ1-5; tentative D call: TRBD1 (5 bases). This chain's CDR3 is CASSLLQGWQPQHF. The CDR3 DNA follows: TGTGCCAGCAGTTTACTGCAGGGTTGGCAGCCCCAGCATTTT.